These 9 T cell receptor beta chains were sequenced from one sample in a study of CD8 T cells in ankylosing spondylitis. TCRdb passed the 5' RACE reads through MiXCR, listing each CDR3 protein once. The sample consists of around 330,000 distinct CDR3 sequences, around 10% of them appearing once. The sequencing sample was made of blood, either unsorted or a sorted T cell fraction (not recorded which). These receptors originate from a female donor with ankylosing spondylitis or in good health (not recorded which).

This clonotype appeared once. The V gene is TRBV7-9, the J gene TRBJ2-1; TRBD1 matches at 7 bases. Germline lookup yields CDR1 SEHNR and CDR2 FQNEAQ (reference sequence). V trimming: 11 bases; J trimming: 9 bases; junction bases outside the gene matches: 10. This CDR3 has 12 residues. The CDR3 DNA reads TGTGCCGCCGAACAGGGGATGAGTGAGCAGTTCTTC. The encoded protein is CAAEQGMSEQFF.

In the case of this clonotype: Sequence at one end of the junction differs from germline and may be a read error. CDR3 protein: CCARWRRLAEIQETQYF. For the CDR3, the DNA is TGCTGTGCTAGATGGAGGAGACTAGCGGAGATTCAAGAGACCCAGTACTTC. This chain connects TRBV20-1 to TRBJ2-5, with TRBD2 matching 9 bases. Germline loops: CDR1 DFQATT, CDR2 SNEGSKA (reference sequence). The CDR3 contains 17 residues.

Ten or more counts support this clonotype. The chain employs TRBV5-1 and TRBJ2-1, with 12 bases lining up with TRBD1. The germline V gene has CDR1 SGHRS and CDR2 YFSETQ. V shed 4 bases and J 8 bases; nucleotides not matched to a gene: 10. The CDR3 is 16 amino acids. CDR3 DNA sequence: TGCGCCAGCAGCGAAACTGCCGGGACAGGGGGCCATGAGCAGTTCTTC. As protein: CASSETAGTGGHEQFF.

This clonotype was picked up many times. The chain carries TRBV5-8 and TRBJ1-5, with D perhaps matching TRBD1 (6 bases). The germline V gene encodes CDR1 SGHTS and CDR2 YDEGEE. This CDR3 is 15 amino acids long. V was pared by 2 bases and J by 4 bases, with 13 bases between. The CDR3 sequence: CASSLRWTENQPQHF. CDR3 coding DNA: TGTGCCAGCAGCTTAAGGTGGACAGAGAATCAGCCCCAGCATTTT.

Only a few counts were recorded for this clonotype. The chain combines TRBV27 with TRBJ1-1; D remains unclear. This CDR3 spans 16 amino acids. V was pared by 2 bases and J by 1 base, with 14 bases between. CDR1 is MNHEY and CDR2 is SMNVEV in the germline V gene (reference sequence). CDR3 sequence: CASSLLRSRPNTEAFF. CDR3 bases: TGTGCCAGCAGTTTACTGCGATCGCGGCCGAACACTGAAGCTTTCTTT.

This clonotype was observed at least ten times. The V gene is TRBV5-4, the J gene TRBJ2-3, with 8 bases identical to TRBD2. The CDR3 sequence is 17 residues long. The V gene end was trimmed by 1 base and the J gene end by 5 bases; junction bases not matched to a gene: 12. Germline V lookup: CDR1 SGHNT, CDR2 YYREEE (reference sequence). DNA of the CDR3: TGTGCCAGCAGCTTGATGGGGCGGGGGAGCGGGGGAGATACGCAGTATTTT. It specifies CASSLMGRGSGGDTQYF.

This clonotype was observed at least ten times. This chain's CDR3 is CSASQTGNYGYTF. In nucleotides, the CDR3 is TGCAGTGCTAGTCAGACCGGGAACTATGGCTACACCTTC. The chain links TRBV20-1 to TRBJ1-2; D is unclear. Trimming removed 3 bases at V and 2 bases at J, with 10 bases between. CDR3 length equals 13 residues. CDR1 is DFQATT, CDR2 SNEGSKA, per germline (reference sequence).

This clonotype occurred many times. In nucleotides, the CDR3 is TGTGCCAGCAGCTTAGCAGCGGGATATAACAATGAGCAGTTCTTC. It encodes CASSLAAGYNNEQFF. J is TRBJ2-1 and V is TRBV11-2; 7 bases agree with TRBD2. The ends lost 1 base at V and 5 bases at J; junction bases unmatched: 5. The length of the CDR3 is 15 residues. CDR1 is SGHAT, CDR2 FQNNGV, per germline. The full variable domain, completed using reference TRBV11-2 and TRBJ2-1, is EAGVAQSPRYKIIEKRQSVAFWCNPISGHATLYWYQQILGQGPKLLIQFQNNGVVDDSQLPKDRFSAERLKGVDSTLKIQPAKLEDSAVYLCASSLAAGYNNEQFFGPGTRLTVL.

The chain is built from TRBV3-1 and TRBJ1-1, with D possibly TRBD1 on 6 matching bases. Germline CDR1 LGHDT, CDR2 YNNKEL (reference sequence). Trimming took off 1 base at V and 0 bases at J, with 15 bases between the two ends. CDR3 length equals 17 residues. The CDR3 is CASSQALRDTLNTEAFF. In DNA, the CDR3 is TGTGCCAGCAGCCAAGCCCTCCGGGACACCTTGAACACTGAAGCTTTCTTT.